This T cell receptor (beta chain) was captured by sequencing in a study of T cells in Graves' hyperthyroidism and ophthalmopathy. Regions amplified from RNA transcripts were the TCR beta CDR3 regions. Initially, a first-round RT-PCR of the TCR CDR3 employed the HTBI primer set. TCRdb itself ran the multiplex PCR reads through MiXCR, one entry per CDR3 protein. This sample carries about 560,000 distinct CDR3 sequences, 16% of them seen once, and the ten largest clones take roughly 18%. This clonotype was seen at least ten times. Uncontrolled infection, other autoimmune disease, pregnancy or lactation barred patients from enrollment. The source material was blood. The TCR originated in a woman between 18 and 29 years old with Graves' hyperthyroidism.

CDR3 sequence reads: CASSLRTPSDEQFF. CDR3 sequence (DNA): TGTGCCAGCAGTTTGAGGACACCCTCGGATGAGCAGTTCTTC. This chain connects TRBV12-3 or TRBV12-4 to TRBJ2-1; possible D gene TRBD1, 5 bases. V gave up 3 bases and J gave up 8 bases, with 14 bases separating them. This CDR3 spans 14 amino acids.